The 23 T cell receptor beta chains reported below all come from one sample, sequenced in a study of neurological immune-mediated disorders. Each CDR3 protein is one row after TCRdb ran MiXCR on the 5' RACE reads. Of approximately 50,000 distinct CDR3 sequences listed, approximately 10% are singletons. Material for sequencing was PBMCs. The receptors shown here come from an older man with HTLV-1-associated myelopathy (HAM/TSP).

In this sample, this clonotype turned up many times. The gene calls are TRBV7-9 and TRBJ2-3; tentatively, D is TRBD2 (5 bases). This CDR3 has 15 residues. Germline V gene data show CDR1 as SEHNR and CDR2 as FQNEAQ (reference sequence). V shed 2 bases and J shed 5 bases, with 14 bases lying between them. The CDR3 nucleotides read TGTGCCAGCAGCTTATTAAGAGGGTATGGAGATACGCAGTATTTT. Its translation is CASSLLRGYGDTQYF.

This clonotype has ten or more counts. The J gene is TRBJ2-3, the V gene TRBV5-1; D is uncertain. The germline V and J ends were trimmed by 4 bases and 4 bases, with 16 bases remaining between them. Germline V gene sequence: CDR1 SGHRS, CDR2 YFSETQ. This CDR3 is 15 amino acids long. The CDR3 region has the DNA TGCGCCAGCAGCCCTACCCCCAGCTTTGCAGATACGCAGTATTTT. Residues: CASSPTPSFADTQYF. Full variable domain (outside the CDR3, taken from reference TRBV5-1 and TRBJ2-3): KAGVTQTPRYLIKTRGQQVTLSCSPISGHRSVSWYQQTPGQGLQFLFEYFSETQRNKGNFPGRFSGRQFSNSRSEMNVSTLELGDSALYLCASSPTPSFADTQYFGPGTRLTVL.

In its sample, this clonotype ranks as medium-sized (0.01 to 0.1%). J is TRBJ1-5 and V is TRBV12-3 or TRBV12-4; D not resolved. The CDR3 runs to 14 residues. The ends were cut back, 1 base at V and 4 bases at J, with 8 bases in the middle. CDR3 DNA: TGTGCCAGCAGTTTAGGGGCCCCGAATCAGCCCCAGCATTTT. It yields the protein CASSLGAPNQPQHF.

This clonotype has just one count. The chain has TRBV29-1 and TRBJ2-7; D not certain. The V end was cut by 3 bases, the J end by 5 bases, with 11 bases between. Germline values: CDR1 SQVTM, CDR2 ANQGSEA. The CDR3 is 12 residues long. This CDR3 reads CSVDSMGNEQYF. Here the CDR3 DNA reads TGCAGCGTTGACAGCATGGGAAACGAGCAGTACTTC.

This clonotype was recorded many times. The chain joins TRBV5-1 to TRBJ2-1; D might be TRBD1 (6 bases). CDR3 length equals 15 residues. The germline CDR1 and CDR2 sequences are SGHRS and YFSETQ. Trimming removed 4 bases from V and 3 bases from J, with 14 bases in between. The CDR3 sequence is CASSLGQGGYNEQFF. The CDR3 nucleotides read TGCGCCAGCAGCCTCGGACAAGGGGGCTACAATGAGCAGTTCTTC.

This clonotype was observed a few times. A much bigger clone sits one base away, suggesting this may be a read error. The chain uses TRBV7-2 and TRBJ2-2, with 10 bases identical to TRBD2. There are 16 residues in the CDR3. Looked up from germline, CDR1 is SGHTA and CDR2 is FQGNSA. The CDR3 reads CANSLASSGRTGELFF. In DNA, the CDR3 is TGTGCCAACAGCTTAGCATCTAGCGGGAGAACCGGGGAGCTGTTTTTT. Based on the CDR3 plus reference TRBV7-2 and TRBJ2-2, the full variable domain is GAGVSQSPSNKVTEKGKDVELRCDPISGHTALYWYRQSLGQGLEFLIYFQGNSAPDKSGLPSDRFSAERTGGSVSTLTIQRTQQEDSAVYLCANSLASSGRTGELFFGEGSRLTVL.

This clonotype was seen at least ten times. The chain recombines TRBV28 with TRBJ1-1; unclear D gene. Germline V gives CDR1 MDHEN, CDR2 SYDVKM. V was pared by 5 bases and J by 1 base, with 14 bases between. There are 15 residues in the CDR3. The CDR3 sequence: CASSNTGGANTEAFF. The CDR3 nucleotides read TGTGCCAGCAGTAATACCGGAGGAGCGAACACTGAAGCTTTCTTT.

This clonotype turned up a few times. V usage is TRBV6-2 or TRBV6-3 and J usage is TRBJ2-2; no clear D gene. Germline V gene lookup returns CDR1 MNHEY and CDR2 SVGEGT. V was cut by 6 bases and J by 3 bases, with 2 bases left in between. The CDR3 length is 11 residues. CDR3 region: CASRDTGELFF. DNA for the CDR3: TGTGCCAGCAGAGACACCGGGGAGCTGTTTTTT.

The sample holds many counts of this clonotype. The DNA for the CDR3 is TGCGCCAGCAGCTTGGCGGGATTCAACAATGAGCAGTTCTTC. This sequence encodes CASSLAGFNNEQFF. This chain uses TRBV5-1 with TRBJ2-1; weak D call: TRBD2 (5 bases). Germline loops: CDR1 SGHRS, CDR2 YFSETQ. Between the trimmed V and J ends, which lost 0 bases and 5 bases, there was a span of 9 bases. The CDR3 contains 14 residues.

V usage is TRBV5-1 and J usage is TRBJ2-7; 7 bases agree with TRBD2. The CDR3 extends over 16 amino acids. V gave up 4 bases and J gave up 2 bases; unmatched junction bases: 12. Germline lookup yields CDR1 SGHRS and CDR2 YFSETQ. As DNA, the CDR3 is TGCGCCAGCAGCCCAATAGGAGGGAGGGCTGCCTACGAGCAGTACTTC. It translates to CASSPIGGRAAYEQYF.

This clonotype showed up many times. V and J are TRBV7-2 and TRBJ2-7; 9 nucleotides line up with TRBD2. CDR3 length equals 15 residues. The germline gives CDR1 SGHTA, CDR2 FQGNSA. The V segment lost 3 bases and the J segment 2 bases; nucleotides outside the gene matches: 5. CDR3: CASSLTSSGAYEQYF. CDR3 DNA: TGTGCCAGCAGCTTGACTTCTAGCGGGGCCTACGAGCAGTACTTC.

This clonotype was observed at least ten times. The chain carries TRBV12-3 or TRBV12-4 and TRBJ2-4, with D possibly matching TRBD2 (5 bases). Trimming cost V 6 bases and J 0 bases, with 21 bases left between them. The CDR3 covers 18 residues. CDR3 region: CASSKGLSSRLAKNIQYF. In DNA, the CDR3 is TGTGCCAGCAGCAAGGGCCTATCTAGCCGGCTAGCCAAAAACATTCAGTACTTC.

In this sample, this clonotype turned up many times. The chain has TRBV18 and TRBJ1-1, with 9 bases identical to TRBD1. V shed 5 bases and J 5 bases; nucleotides not matched to a gene: 0. The CDR3 is 12 amino acids. CDR1 is KGHSH and CDR2 is LQKENI in the germline V gene. DNA for the CDR3: TGTGCCAGCTCAGGACAGGGGACTGAAGCTTTCTTT. Protein product: CASSGQGTEAFF. Combining the CDR3 with reference TRBV18 and TRBJ1-1 gives the whole variable domain NAGVMQNPRHLVRRRGQEARLRCSPMKGHSHVYWYRQLPEEGLKFMVYLQKENIIDESGMPKERFSAEFPKEGPSILRIQQVVRGDSAAYFCASSGQGTEAFFGQGTRLTVV.

This clonotype was seen at least ten times. The chain employs TRBV4-3 and TRBJ2-5, with D perhaps matching TRBD1 (6 bases). CDR1 is LGHNA and CDR2 is YSLEER in the germline V gene. V was clipped by 2 bases and J by 3 bases, with 13 bases between them. The CDR3 extends over 15 amino acids. CDR3 nucleotides: TGCGCCAGCAGCCAATCCCTACAGGGAAAAGAGACCCAGTACTTC. Its translation: CASSQSLQGKETQYF.

Ten or more counts support this clonotype. The chain couples TRBV12-3 or TRBV12-4 to TRBJ1-2; no definite D call. Deletions cut 5 bases from V and 6 bases from J, with 16 bases between. The CDR3 is 14 residues long. The chain's CDR3 is CASSPNHRSDGYTF. CDR3 coding DNA: TGTGCCAGCAGTCCAAACCATAGGTCTGATGGCTACACCTTC.

The chain is built from TRBV28 and TRBJ2-2; D assignment may be TRBD1 or TRBD2 (5 bases each). Trimming took off 10 bases at V and 0 bases at J, with 18 bases between the two ends. This CDR3 contains 16 residues. Germline V gives CDR1 MDHEN, CDR2 SYDVKM. CDR3 DNA: TGTGCCACTAGTGGATGGGACCTATCGAACACCGGGGAGCTGTTTTTT. This sequence encodes CATSGWDLSNTGELFF.

Ten or more counts support this clonotype. The chain combines TRBV18 with TRBJ2-3, with D possibly matching TRBD2 (6 bases). Trimming stripped 3 bases from V and 0 bases from J, with 16 bases between. CDR1 is KGHSH, CDR2 LQKENI, per germline. CDR3 length equals 17 residues. CDR3 region: CASSPSGSGPSTDTQYF. DNA for the CDR3: TGTGCCAGCTCACCGTCCGGGAGCGGGCCAAGCACAGATACGCAGTATTTT.

Only a few counts were recorded for this clonotype. The chain employs TRBV20-1 and TRBJ2-5, with 12 bases fitting TRBD1. V gave up 4 bases and J gave up 5 bases; unmatched junction bases: 11. Germline lookup yields CDR1 DFQATT and CDR2 SNEGSKA (reference sequence). This CDR3 contains 16 residues. CDR3 coding DNA: TGCAGTGCTATCACGCCGGGACAGGGGGCGTGGGAGACCCAGTACTTC. Encoded protein: CSAITPGQGAWETQYF.

This clonotype appeared many times. V usage is TRBV7-2 and J usage is TRBJ2-7, with a tentative D call TRBD2 (6 bases). Per germline, CDR1 SGHTA and CDR2 FQGNSA. This CDR3 comprises 13 residues. The V end lost 3 bases, the J end lost 3 bases, and 9 bases lay between the germline ends. The CDR3 spells CASSLGGFYEQYF. The DNA of the CDR3 is TGTGCCAGCAGCTTGGGGGGATTCTACGAGCAGTACTTC.

This clonotype appeared many times. The V and J genes are TRBV20-1 and TRBJ1-5, with a possible D match to TRBD1 (5 bases). The V and J ends lost 5 bases and 7 bases respectively, with 12 bases between them. Germline V gives CDR1 DFQATT, CDR2 SNEGSKA (reference sequence). The CDR3 length is 12 residues. CDR3 nucleotide sequence: TGCAGTGCTTCGGGGCGCGGGCAGCCCCAGCATTTT. Translation: CSASGRGQPQHF.

Details on this clonotype: The junction departs from the called germline gene at one end, perhaps through a read error. The V and J genes are TRBV7-2 and TRBJ2-3, with D possibly being TRBD2 (5 bases). The germline V gene has CDR1 SGHTA and CDR2 FQGNSA. This CDR3 is 14 amino acids long. The CDR3 reads CASSFLRAEDKQYF. CDR3 DNA sequence: TGTGCCAGCAGCTTTCTGAGGGCAGAGGATAAGCAGTATTTT.

Many counts were recorded for this clonotype. The rearrangement joins TRBV20-1 to TRBJ2-1; weak D call: TRBD2 (5 bases). The CDR3 runs to 13 residues. From germline, CDR1 is DFQATT and CDR2 SNEGSKA (reference sequence). Trimming pared 0 bases from V and 10 bases from J, leaving 13 bases between. CDR3 protein: CSAREVGANEQFF. The CDR3 region has the DNA TGCAGTGCTAGAGAAGTGGGAGCAAACGAGCAGTTCTTC.

This clonotype was detected ten times or more. This chain joins TRBV6-5 and TRBJ1-2; D is undetermined. Trimming removed 6 bases from V and 4 bases from J, with 18 bases in between. CDR3 length: 15 residues. Per germline, CDR1 MNHEY and CDR2 SVGAGI. CDR3 in DNA: TGTGCCAGCAGCCGTTCTTCCCCCGGTCGCTATGGCTACACCTTC. Amino acid sequence: CASSRSSPGRYGYTF.